These 26 T cell receptor beta chains originate from one sample sequenced in a study of blood T cell repertoires in COVID-19. Clones were read by immunoSEQ multiplex PCR, and TCRdb kept only the in-frame ones, dropping some. The repertoire includes some 220,000 clones, 65% to 90% of them detected once, and 4% to 6% sits in the top ten. The material sequenced was peripheral blood. The receptors were gathered from a man aged 45-60 years with COVID-19, enrolled during active disease.

The rearrangement links TRBV9 to TRBJ2-5; 8 bases agree with TRBD2. V lost 4 bases and J lost 10; bases outside the gene matches: 15. The CDR3 contains 15 residues. Germline CDR1 and CDR2: SGDLS and YYNGEE. CDR3 in amino acids: CASSPRGAGGRDQYF. The CDR3 coding sequence is TGTGCCAGCAGCCCTAGAGGTGCGGGGGGCCGGGACCAGTACTTC.

This chain joins TRBV4-1 and TRBJ2-1; TRBD2 matches at 11 bases. The germline V gene has CDR1 MGHRA and CDR2 YSYEKL. With 3 bases clipped from V and 7 bases from J, the junction kept 8 bases outside the gene matches. The CDR3 runs to 16 residues. In nucleotides, the CDR3 is TGCGCCAGCAGCCAGGGACCTAGCGGGGGGTATAATGAGCAGTTCTTC. Its translation is CASSQGPSGGYNEQFF.

The chain links TRBV7-8 to TRBJ2-3; a possible D gene is TRBD2 (5 bases). Germline V gene lookup returns CDR1 SGHVS and CDR2 FQNEAQ. There are 13 residues in the CDR3. Trimming took off 5 bases at V and 3 bases at J, with 9 bases between the two ends. The CDR3 sequence is CASSPPGTDTQYF. In DNA, the CDR3 is TGTGCCAGCAGCCCCCCGGGGACAGATACGCAGTATTTT. The full variable domain, with the rest looked up from reference TRBV7-8 and TRBJ2-3, is GAGVSQSPRYKVAKRGQDVALRCDPISGHVSLFWYQQALGQGPEFLTYFQNEAQLDKSGLPSDRFFAERPEGSVSTLKIQRTQQEDSAVYLCASSPPGTDTQYFGPGTRLTVL.

The chain carries TRBV2 and TRBJ2-3; D remains ambiguous. Trimming left V 4 bases short and J 2 bases short, with 10 bases between. Germline loops: CDR1 SNHLY, CDR2 FYNNEI. The CDR3 totals 14 residues. The CDR3 reads CASSVQRNTDTQYF. Written as DNA, the CDR3 is TGTGCCAGCAGTGTACAGAGAAACACAGATACGCAGTATTTT.

The chain joins TRBV5-5 to TRBJ2-5; 11 nucleotides align to TRBD1. The CDR3 length is 18 residues. The germline V gene has CDR1 SGHKS and CDR2 YYEKEE (reference sequence). With 1 base clipped from V and 1 base from J, the junction kept 9 bases outside the gene matches. The CDR3 DNA reads TGTGCCAGCAGCTTGTATAGGACAGGGGGCATTTTCCAAGAGACCCAGTACTTC. Amino acids: CASSLYRTGGIFQETQYF. The full variable domain, rest sourced from reference TRBV5-5 and TRBJ2-5, is DAGVTQSPTHLIKTRGQQVTLRCSPISGHKSVSWYQQVLGQGPQFIFQYYEKEERGRGNFPDRFSARQFPNYSSELNVNALLLGDSALYLCASSLYRTGGIFQETQYFGPGTRLLVL.

A few counts support this clone. Here the CDR3 DNA reads TGTGCCAGCAGTTTTGGACAGGATATCTACGAGCAGTACTTC. Its translation: CASSFGQDIYEQYF. The rearrangement links TRBV28 to TRBJ2-7; TRBD1 matches at 7 bases. CDR3 length: 14 amino acids. With V trimmed by 3 bases and J by 3 bases, 5 bases remained unmatched. Germline V gene data show CDR1 as MDHEN and CDR2 as SYDVKM.

This clone was counted between two and nine times. The chain recombines TRBV7-8 with TRBJ1-5, with D uncertain. The CDR3 runs to 18 residues. The V end was cut by 2 bases, the J end by 3 bases, with 20 bases between. The germline CDR1 and CDR2 sequences are SGHVS and FQNEAQ. CDR3 DNA: TGTGCCAGCAGCTTATGGCAGCTTAGCGGTAACCACAATCAGCCCCAGCATTTT. This codes for CASSLWQLSGNHNQPQHF.

This clone was observed a few times. This chain uses TRBV6-1 with TRBJ1-2, with TRBD1 matching 8 bases. The CDR3 has 17 amino acids. CDR1 and CDR2 from the germline V gene are MNHNS and SASEGT. Losses at the gene ends were 3 bases for V and 6 bases for J; bases not matched to a gene: 15. CDR3 protein: CASSDADRGWFQDGYTF. CDR3 bases: TGTGCCAGCAGTGACGCTGACAGGGGATGGTTTCAGGATGGCTACACCTTC.

The chain uses TRBV28 and TRBJ2-7; a weak D match, TRBD2 (6 bases). In germline, CDR1 is MDHEN, CDR2 SYDVKM. V lost 4 bases to trimming and J lost 1 base, with 14 bases between them. This CDR3 has 15 residues. The CDR3, as DNA: TGTGCCAGCAGTTCCGGGACTGGGGAGTCCTACGAGCAGTACTTC. This codes for CASSSGTGESYEQYF.

V and J are TRBV3-1 (or the pseudogene TRBV3-2) and TRBJ2-6; 10 bases match TRBD2. Unmatched junction bases numbered 14, after V lost 7 bases and J lost 2 bases. Germline V lookup: CDR1 LGHDT, CDR2 YNNKEL (reference sequence). This CDR3 has 19 amino acids. DNA for the CDR3: TGTGCCAGCACACCGGGGAGCGGGGGGGCCGGGACTGGGGCCAACGTCCTGACTTTC. Encoded protein: CASTPGSGGAGTGANVLTF.

V usage is TRBV18 and J usage is TRBJ2-5, with D hard to call. The germline V gene encodes CDR1 KGHSH and CDR2 LQKENI. The CDR3 is 13 amino acids. Trimming took 8 bases from V and 2 from J, leaving 12 bases between them. The CDR3 here is CASVLTKQETQYF. The CDR3 DNA follows: TGTGCCAGCGTCCTGACAAAACAAGAGACCCAGTACTTC.

The rearrangement joins TRBV7-6 to TRBJ2-1, with 7 bases identical to TRBD2. With V trimmed by 1 base and J by 10 bases, 10 bases remained unmatched. Germline CDR1 and CDR2: SGHVS and FNYEAQ. This CDR3 comprises 15 residues. CDR3 bases: TGTGCCAGCAGCTTAGATGCGACTAGCTCATCCGAGCAGTTCTTC. It encodes CASSLDATSSSEQFF.

The chain is built from TRBV20-1 and TRBJ1-5, with TRBD1 matching 8 bases. This CDR3 is built from 14 residues. The ends lost 3 bases at V and 5 bases at J; junction bases unmatched: 6. Germline V gene data show CDR1 as DFQATT and CDR2 as SNEGSKA (reference sequence). CDR3 loop: CSASQDREDQPQHF. The CDR3 DNA follows: TGCAGTGCTAGTCAGGACAGGGAGGATCAGCCCCAGCATTTT.

V usage is TRBV4-3 and J usage is TRBJ2-7; 11 bases match TRBD1. There are 17 residues in the CDR3. Germline V gene lookup returns CDR1 LGHNA and CDR2 YSLEER. V lost 0 bases to trimming and J lost 4 bases; unmatched junction nucleotides: 8. CDR3 sequence reads: CASSQEEGTGGNYEQYF. DNA of the CDR3: TGCGCCAGCAGCCAAGAGGAAGGGACAGGGGGAAATTACGAGCAGTACTTC.

The chain uses TRBV10-3 and TRBJ1-3; D is unresolved. Germline CDR1 is ENHRY and CDR2 is SYGVKD. V lost 11 bases and J 4 bases, leaving 12 bases between the germline ends. The CDR3 contains 12 residues. The chain's CDR3 is CASGSLGNTIYF. In nucleotides, the CDR3 is TGTGCCTCCGGTAGTCTGGGAAACACCATATATTTT.

A few counts support this clone. The chain employs TRBV7-9 and TRBJ1-1, with 9 nucleotides matching TRBD1. Germline V gene data show CDR1 as SEHNR and CDR2 as FQNEAQ (reference sequence). V lost 4 bases, J lost 5 bases, and 5 bases stayed unmatched. This CDR3 is 14 amino acids long. The CDR3 nucleotides read TGTGCCAGCAGCTCCGGGACAGGGAGAACTGAAGCTTTCTTT. It specifies CASSSGTGRTEAFF. Complete variable domain (other parts from reference TRBV7-9 and TRBJ1-1): DTGVSQNPRHKITKRGQNVTFRCDPISEHNRLYWYRQTLGQGPEFLTYFQNEAQLEKSRLLSDRFSAERPKGSFSTLEIQRTEQGDSAMYLCASSSGTGRTEAFFGQGTRLTVV.

V gene TRBV30 combines with J gene TRBJ2-7, with D perhaps matching TRBD2 (5 bases). Trimming removed 1 base at V and 7 bases at J, with 26 bases between. Germline-derived CDR1 and CDR2 are GTSNPN and SVGIG (reference sequence). The CDR3 has 17 amino acids. CDR3 in DNA: TGTGCCTGGAGTGCCCCCCTGGAATTGGTGGCGGGTTGGGAGCAGTACTTC. Its protein is CAWSAPLELVAGWEQYF. The full variable domain, in which reference TRBV30 and TRBJ2-7 provide the parts outside the CDR3, is SQTIHQWPATLVQPVGSPLSLECTVEGTSNPNLYWYRQAAGRGLQLLFYSVGIGQISSEVPQNLSASRPQDRQFILSSKKLLLSDSGFYLCAWSAPLELVAGWEQYFGPGTRLTVT.

The chain joins TRBV27 to TRBJ1-4; 10 bases align to TRBD1. This CDR3 is built from 15 residues. Unmatched junction bases numbered 3, after V lost 3 bases and J lost 5 bases. Germline CDR1 and CDR2: MNHEY and SMNVEV (reference sequence). CDR3 sequence (DNA): TGTGCCAGCAGTTTGTGGGGACAGGGGAATGAAAAACTGTTTTTT. Protein sequence: CASSLWGQGNEKLFF.

J is TRBJ1-6 and V is TRBV9; D not certain. This CDR3 has 16 amino acids. Germline V gene data show CDR1 as SGDLS and CDR2 as YYNGEE. V was shortened by 0 bases and J by 0 bases, with 7 bases between the two germline ends. CDR3 amino acids: CASSVASLSYNSPLHF. The CDR3 DNA sequence: TGTGCCAGCAGCGTAGCCTCCCTCTCCTATAATTCACCCCTCCACTTT.

The genes are TRBV7-2 and TRBJ2-2; 7 bases align to TRBD2. The CDR3 sequence is 16 residues long. The V and J ends lost 4 bases and 4 bases, in that order; junction bases with no gene match: 9. Germline V gene sequence: CDR1 SGHTA, CDR2 FQGNSA. CDR3 protein: CASSSLGLGVTGELFF. DNA of the CDR3: TGTGCCAGCAGCTCTTTAGGACTAGGAGTCACCGGGGAGCTGTTTTTT.

This clone showed up just once. The V gene is TRBV9, the J gene TRBJ2-3, with TRBD2 identical over 7 bases. J lost 6 bases, V lost 4 bases, and 17 bases had no gene match. The germline CDR1 and CDR2 sequences are SGDLS and YYNGEE. CDR3 length: 17 amino acids. CDR3 sequence reads: CASSLLASGGGWDTQYF. The CDR3 DNA follows: TGTGCCAGCAGCCTCCTGGCTAGCGGAGGAGGGTGGGATACGCAGTATTTT.

Here the CDR3 DNA reads TGTGCCAGCAGTTTCGATCGTCGGGACAGAAGACCCCCTAGCACAGATACGCAGTATTTT. Amino acids: CASSFDRRDRRPPSTDTQYF. The chain combines TRBV28 with TRBJ2-3; 7 positions match TRBD1. The germline V gene encodes CDR1 MDHEN and CDR2 SYDVKM. The CDR3 is 20 residues long. Trimming removed 3 bases from V and 0 bases from J; junction bases left unmatched: 18.

This chain links TRBV2 with TRBJ2-7; maybe TRBD2 (5 bases). The CDR3 runs 15 residues. The V end lost 7 bases, the J end lost 0 bases, and 16 bases lay between the germline ends. The germline CDR1 and CDR2 sequences are SNHLY and FYNNEI. The CDR3 loop is CASITNPGSSYEQYF. The CDR3 DNA follows: TGTGCCAGCATCACTAACCCGGGGAGCTCCTACGAGCAGTACTTC.

This clone was detected once. CDR3 loop: CASSQTQGNSGNTIYF. CDR3 nucleotide sequence: TGCGCCAGCAGCCAAACACAGGGAAACTCTGGAAACACCATATATTTT. The rearrangement links TRBV4-1 to TRBJ1-3; D may be TRBD1 (6 bases). CDR1 MGHRA and CDR2 YSYEKL come from the germline V gene. V was cut by 2 bases and J by 0 bases, with 11 bases left in between. The CDR3 is 16 residues long.

The chain has TRBV23-1 and TRBJ1-1; no clear D gene. TRBV23-1 is sorted into the ORF group, with uncertain function. The germline V and J ends were trimmed by 6 bases and 5 bases, with 13 bases remaining between them. The CDR3 has 13 residues. In nucleotides, the CDR3 is TGCGCCAGCAGCCCCCGGGGTGAGACTGAAGCTTTCTTT. Amino acid sequence: CASSPRGETEAFF.

This clone occurred a few times. The chain uses TRBV29-1 and TRBJ1-3; 7 nucleotides match TRBD1. Per germline, CDR1 SQVTM and CDR2 ANQGSEA. This CDR3 is 13 amino acids long. J gave up 0 bases and V 4 bases, and 0 bases lay outside the gene matches. This CDR3 reads CSVGDSSGNTIYF. The CDR3 nucleotides read TGCAGCGTTGGGGACAGCTCTGGAAACACCATATATTTT.